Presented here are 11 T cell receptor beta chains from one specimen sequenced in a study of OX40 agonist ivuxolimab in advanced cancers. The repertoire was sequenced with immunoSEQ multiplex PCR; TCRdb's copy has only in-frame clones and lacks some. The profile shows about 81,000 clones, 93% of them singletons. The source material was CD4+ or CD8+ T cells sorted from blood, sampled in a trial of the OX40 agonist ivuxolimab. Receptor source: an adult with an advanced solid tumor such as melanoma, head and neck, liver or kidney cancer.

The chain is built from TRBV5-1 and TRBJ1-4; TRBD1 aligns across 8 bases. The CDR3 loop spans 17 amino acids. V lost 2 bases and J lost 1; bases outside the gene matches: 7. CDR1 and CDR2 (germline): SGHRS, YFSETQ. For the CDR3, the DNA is TGCGCCAGCAGCTTTGGGGCAGGGGGCGAAACTAATGAAAAACTGTTTTTT. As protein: CASSFGAGGETNEKLFF.

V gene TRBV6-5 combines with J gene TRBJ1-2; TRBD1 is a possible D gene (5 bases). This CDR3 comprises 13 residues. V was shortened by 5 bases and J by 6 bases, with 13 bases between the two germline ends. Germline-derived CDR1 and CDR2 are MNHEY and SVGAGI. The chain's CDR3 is CASSRPGRDGYTF. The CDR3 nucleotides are TGTGCCAGCAGTCGGCCAGGGAGAGATGGCTACACCTTC.

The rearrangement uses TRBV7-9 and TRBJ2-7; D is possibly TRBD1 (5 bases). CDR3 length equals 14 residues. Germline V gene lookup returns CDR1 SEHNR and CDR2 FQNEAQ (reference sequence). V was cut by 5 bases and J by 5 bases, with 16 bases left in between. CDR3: CASSLGGAYHEQYF. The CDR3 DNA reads TGTGCCAGCAGCCTAGGTGGGGCGTACCACGAGCAGTACTTC.

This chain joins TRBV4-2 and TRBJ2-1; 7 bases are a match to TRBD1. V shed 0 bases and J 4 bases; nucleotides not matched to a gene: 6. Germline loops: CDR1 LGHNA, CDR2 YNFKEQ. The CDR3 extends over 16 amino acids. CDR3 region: CASSQEDQDRYNEQFF. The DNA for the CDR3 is TGTGCCAGCAGCCAAGAAGACCAGGACAGGTACAATGAGCAGTTCTTC.

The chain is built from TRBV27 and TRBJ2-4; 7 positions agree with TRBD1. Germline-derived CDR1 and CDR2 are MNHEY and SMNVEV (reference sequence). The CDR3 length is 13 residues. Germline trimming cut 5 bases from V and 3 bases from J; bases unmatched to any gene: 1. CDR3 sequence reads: CASSQGDKNIQYF. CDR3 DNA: TGTGCCAGCAGTCAGGGGGACAAAAACATTCAGTACTTC.

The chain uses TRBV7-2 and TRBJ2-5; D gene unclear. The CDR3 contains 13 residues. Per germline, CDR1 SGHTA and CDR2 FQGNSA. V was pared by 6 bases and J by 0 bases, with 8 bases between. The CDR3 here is CASRVGYQETQYF. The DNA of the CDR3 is TGTGCCAGCAGGGTGGGGTACCAAGAGACCCAGTACTTC.

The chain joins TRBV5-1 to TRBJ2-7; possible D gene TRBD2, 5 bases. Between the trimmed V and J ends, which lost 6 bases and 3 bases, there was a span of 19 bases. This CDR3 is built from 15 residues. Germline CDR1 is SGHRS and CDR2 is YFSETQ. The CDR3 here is CASTSDPSGFYEQYF. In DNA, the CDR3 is TGCGCCAGCACCTCAGACCCTTCGGGGTTCTACGAGCAGTACTTC.

The CDR3 region is CASSQVMGGEQYF. DNA for the CDR3: TGCGCCAGCAGCCAAGTGATGGGTGGCGAGCAGTACTTC. The chain recombines TRBV4-1 with TRBJ2-7; D gene unclear. The CDR3 length is 13 residues. Trimming took off 1 base at V and 6 bases at J, with 10 bases between the two ends. From germline, CDR1 is MGHRA and CDR2 YSYEKL.

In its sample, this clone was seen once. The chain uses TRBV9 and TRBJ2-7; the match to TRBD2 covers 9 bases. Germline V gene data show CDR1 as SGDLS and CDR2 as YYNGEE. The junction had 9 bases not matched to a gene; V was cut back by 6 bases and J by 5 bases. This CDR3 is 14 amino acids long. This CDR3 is CASTPAGGPHEQYF. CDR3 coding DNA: TGTGCCAGCACCCCGGCGGGAGGGCCCCACGAGCAGTACTTC.

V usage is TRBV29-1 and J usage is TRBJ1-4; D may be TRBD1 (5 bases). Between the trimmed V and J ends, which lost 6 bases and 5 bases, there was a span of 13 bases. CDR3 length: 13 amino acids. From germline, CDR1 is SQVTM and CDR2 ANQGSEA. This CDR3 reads CSVSPGLNEKLFF. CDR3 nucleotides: TGCAGCGTATCTCCGGGACTGAATGAAAAACTGTTTTTT. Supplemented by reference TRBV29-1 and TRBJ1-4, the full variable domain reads SAVISQKPSRDICQRGTSLTIQCQVDSQVTMMFWYRQQPGQSLTLIATANQGSEATYESGFVIDKFPISRPNLTFSTLTVSNMSPEDSSIYLCSVSPGLNEKLFFGSGTQLSVL.

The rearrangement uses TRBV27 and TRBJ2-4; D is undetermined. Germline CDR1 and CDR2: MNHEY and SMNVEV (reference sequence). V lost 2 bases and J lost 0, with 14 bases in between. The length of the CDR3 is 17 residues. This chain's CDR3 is CASSLVMGILAKNIQYF. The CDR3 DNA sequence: TGTGCCAGCAGTTTAGTAATGGGCATCTTAGCCAAAAACATTCAGTACTTC.